These 28 T cell receptor beta chains share one sample of origin, sequenced in a study of T cells in Graves' hyperthyroidism and ophthalmopathy. RNA transcripts provided the source from which TCR beta CDR3 regions were amplified. An initial round of RT-PCR targeting the TCR CDR3 relied on the HTBI primer set. TCRdb reprocessed the multiplex PCR reads with MiXCR, giving one entry per CDR3 protein. The sample yields around 520,000 distinct CDR3 sequences, around 24% seen once. The sample consisted of blood. The receptors were gathered from a woman between 25 and 40 years old with Graves' ophthalmopathy.

This clonotype occurred many times. V gene TRBV18 combines with J gene TRBJ1-2, with 7 bases that match TRBD1. Looked up from germline, CDR1 is KGHSH and CDR2 is LQKENI. The CDR3 loop spans 14 amino acids. V lost 0 bases to trimming and J lost 6 bases; unmatched junction nucleotides: 4. CDR3 amino acids: CASSPPDRGHGYTF. CDR3 nucleotides: TGTGCCAGCTCACCACCTGATAGGGGGCATGGCTACACCTTC.

Notes on this clonotype: A much bigger clone sits one base away, suggesting this may be a read error. Since the CDR3 does not end with the conserved phenylalanine or tryptophan, this likely comes from a read error. The chain is built from TRBV20-1 and TRBJ2-7; 7 bases are shared with TRBD1. Trimming removed 6 bases from V and 0 bases from J; junction bases left unmatched: 5. The CDR3 loop spans 13 amino acids. Germline V gene sequence: CDR1 DFQATT, CDR2 SNEGSKA (reference sequence). CDR3 amino acids: CSANWDSSYEQYL. CDR3 nucleotides: TGCAGTGCGAACTGGGACAGCTCCTACGAGCAGTACTTG.

This clonotype was counted at least ten times. The chain has TRBV5-1 and TRBJ2-5; TRBD1 matches at 8 bases. Per the germline V gene, CDR1 is SGHRS and CDR2 is YFSETQ. Trimming took 4 bases from V and 5 from J; bases not matched to a gene: 7. This CDR3 is built from 14 residues. This CDR3 is CASSVSGGLETQYF. CDR3 bases: TGCGCCAGCAGCGTGTCAGGGGGCTTGGAGACCCAGTACTTC.

This clonotype was seen repeatedly, ten times or more. The rearrangement joins TRBV11-2 to TRBJ1-5; D perhaps matches TRBD1 (5 bases). Germline CDR1 reads SGHAT; CDR2 reads FQNNGV. The CDR3 has 17 residues. Between the trimmed V and J ends, which lost 5 bases and 0 bases, there was a span of 17 bases. CDR3 DNA: TGTGCCAGCAGCATGCTAACCGACAGTTATAGCAATCAGCCCCAGCATTTT. Protein product: CASSMLTDSYSNQPQHF. The whole variable domain, filled in from reference TRBV11-2 and TRBJ1-5, reads EAGVAQSPRYKIIEKRQSVAFWCNPISGHATLYWYQQILGQGPKLLIQFQNNGVVDDSQLPKDRFSAERLKGVDSTLKIQPAKLEDSAVYLCASSMLTDSYSNQPQHFGDGTRLSIL.

This clonotype was observed many times. The rearrangement links TRBV28 to TRBJ1-5; TRBD1 matches at 8 bases. Germline lookup yields CDR1 MDHEN and CDR2 SYDVKM. The CDR3 sequence is 13 residues long. The junction had 2 bases not matched to a gene; V was cut back by 5 bases and J by 5 bases. CDR3 nucleotide sequence: TGTGCCAGCAGTGGGGACAGGTATCAGCCCCAGCATTTT. Its protein product is CASSGDRYQPQHF.

This chain uses TRBV6-5 with TRBJ1-1; unclear D gene. Germline CDR1 reads MNHEY; CDR2 reads SVGAGI. The CDR3 contains 17 residues. V gave up 2 bases and J gave up 0 bases, with 16 bases separating them. CDR3 region: CASSYPRDARMNTEAFF. The CDR3 nucleotides are TGTGCCAGCAGTTACCCCCGGGATGCAAGAATGAACACTGAAGCTTTCTTT.

This chain links TRBV5-1 with TRBJ2-7; tentative D call: TRBD1 (5 bases). V was shortened by 6 bases and J by 0 bases, with 13 bases between the two germline ends. There are 14 residues in the CDR3. Germline V gene data show CDR1 as SGHRS and CDR2 as YFSETQ. The CDR3 here is CASNQGRSSYEQYF. CDR3 DNA: TGCGCCAGCAACCAGGGAAGGAGCTCCTACGAGCAGTACTTC.

This clonotype was found many times. This chain joins TRBV19 and TRBJ1-2, with a possible D match to TRBD1 (6 bases). This CDR3 is built from 15 residues. The germline CDR1 and CDR2 sequences are LNHDA and SQIVND (reference sequence). V was pared by 1 base and J by 4 bases, with 13 bases between. CDR3 DNA: TGTGCCAGTAGTATAGGCCCGACAGGATCCTATGGCTACACCTTC. It translates to CASSIGPTGSYGYTF.

The rearrangement uses TRBV6-2 or TRBV6-3 and TRBJ2-2, with 7 bases that match TRBD1. CDR1 and CDR2 from the germline V gene are MNHEY and SVGEGT. The V and J ends lost 0 bases and 0 bases, in that order; junction bases with no gene match: 7. The CDR3 covers 18 residues. For the CDR3, the DNA is TGTGCCAGCAGTTACTCGAAGTCCCAGGGGGCGAACACCGGGGAGCTGTTTTTT. Protein sequence: CASSYSKSQGANTGELFF.

The chain carries TRBV7-6 and TRBJ2-7; no clear D gene. Trimming shortened V by 1 base and J by 5 bases, and 15 bases separated the two germline ends. This CDR3 contains 15 residues. Looked up from germline, CDR1 is SGHVS and CDR2 is FNYEAQ. This CDR3 is CASSLEINIQDEQYF. The CDR3 nucleotides read TGTGCCAGCAGCTTAGAAATTAATATTCAAGACGAGCAGTACTTC.

This clonotype has only a few counts. The gene calls are TRBV11-2 and TRBJ2-3; TRBD2 agrees at 7 bases. V lost 1 base and J lost 7; bases outside the gene matches: 11. The CDR3 has 16 amino acids. Looked up from germline, CDR1 is SGHAT and CDR2 is FQNNGV. The CDR3 here is CASSLGGGGLWNTQYF. CDR3 DNA: TGTGCCAGCAGCTTAGGAGGCGGGGGTTTGTGGAATACGCAGTATTTT.

Ten or more counts support this clonotype. The CDR3 DNA reads as TGTGCCAGTAGTTCTCTCCCGGACAGCGGAAAGCACCGAATAACCTTCGGCTACACCTTC. As protein: CASSSLPDSGKHRITFGYTF. The rearrangement uses TRBV19 and TRBJ1-2, with a weak D call TRBD1 (6 bases). Trimming removed 5 bases from V and 8 bases from J, with 36 bases in between. Germline CDR1 reads LNHDA; CDR2 reads SQIVND (reference sequence). CDR3 length equals 20 residues.

At least ten counts were recorded for this clonotype. The CDR3 spells CASSYSSGGEETQYF. The CDR3 DNA reads as TGTGCCAGCAGTTACTCGTCGGGGGGCGAGGAGACCCAGTACTTC. V is TRBV6-5 and J is TRBJ2-5; TRBD2 might be the D (7 bases). Trimming pared 0 bases from V and 5 bases from J, leaving 13 bases between. The CDR3 contains 15 residues. Germline lookup yields CDR1 MNHEY and CDR2 SVGAGI.

This clonotype was counted ten times or more. The chain has TRBV20-1 and TRBJ1-1; 8 nucleotides line up with TRBD1. The CDR3 covers 13 residues. With V trimmed by 4 bases and J by 2 bases, 3 bases remained unmatched. Germline CDR1 and CDR2: DFQATT and SNEGSKA (reference sequence). The CDR3, as DNA: TGCAGTGCTAAGACAGGGGCCAACACTGAAGCTTTCTTT. Residues: CSAKTGANTEAFF.

This sequence joins TRBV20-1 and TRBJ2-5; 9 bases line up with TRBD1. This CDR3 is built from 14 residues. CDR1 is DFQATT, CDR2 SNEGSKA, per germline (reference sequence). V was clipped by 0 bases and J by 5 bases; unmatched bases: 4. In DNA, the CDR3 is TGCAGTGCTAGAGATAACAGGGGGCTGGAGACCCAGTACTTC. This codes for CSARDNRGLETQYF.

In this sample, this clonotype turned up many times. The chain couples TRBV6-5 to TRBJ1-1; the match to TRBD1 covers 10 bases. The V and J ends lost 6 bases and 11 bases, in that order; junction bases with no gene match: 9. Germline V gives CDR1 MNHEY, CDR2 SVGAGI. CDR3 length: 13 residues. CDR3 region: CASRMGQGTWAFF. CDR3 in DNA: TGTGCCAGCAGGATGGGACAGGGGACTTGGGCTTTCTTT.

V and J are TRBV12-3 or TRBV12-4 and TRBJ2-5; perhaps TRBD2 as D (6 bases). The CDR3 runs 15 residues. V lost 7 bases and J 5 bases, leaving 20 bases between the germline ends. Here the CDR3 DNA reads TGTGCCAGCATCCCAAGTGGGGAGGCCGATGAGACCCAGTACTTC. Its protein is CASIPSGEADETQYF.

This clonotype has ten or more counts. The chain joins TRBV6-2 or TRBV6-3 to TRBJ2-7; D gene uncertain. The V and J ends lost 6 bases and 1 base respectively, with 10 bases between them. The CDR3 spans 13 residues. Per germline, CDR1 MNHEY and CDR2 SVGEGT. The CDR3 region is CASSPTNSYEQYF. In DNA form, the CDR3 reads TGTGCCAGCAGCCCGACAAATTCCTACGAGCAGTACTTC.

This chain uses TRBV20-1 with TRBJ1-5; 8 bases fit TRBD1. This CDR3 contains 18 residues. V shed 1 base and J 1 base; nucleotides not matched to a gene: 12. Germline V gene lookup returns CDR1 DFQATT and CDR2 SNEGSKA (reference sequence). DNA for the CDR3: TGCAGTGCTAGAGGGAGACAGGGGATAGGCGTAAGCAATCAGCCCCAGCATTTT. Its protein is CSARGRQGIGVSNQPQHF.

This clonotype was detected a few times. This sequence joins TRBV7-3 and TRBJ2-5; D may be TRBD2 (5 bases). CDR1 SGHTA and CDR2 FQGTGA come from the germline V gene. V was pared by 4 bases and J by 5 bases, with 17 bases between. CDR3 size: 15 residues. For the CDR3, the DNA is TGTGCCAGCAGCTACCTAGGAACAACGGGGGAGACCCAGTACTTC. Encoded protein: CASSYLGTTGETQYF.

This chain joins TRBV11-2 and TRBJ2-7; D is unclear. V was cut by 4 bases and J by 0 bases, with 13 bases left in between. Per germline, CDR1 SGHAT and CDR2 FQNNGV. The CDR3 totals 15 residues. The CDR3 region is CASSSRARHSYEQYF. For the CDR3, the DNA is TGTGCCAGCAGCTCCCGCGCTCGACACTCCTACGAGCAGTACTTC.

Of note for this clonotype: At one end the junction does not follow the germline gene, possibly because of a read error. J is TRBJ2-4 and V is TRBV18, with 11 bases matching TRBD1. CDR1 and CDR2 (germline): KGHSH, LQKENI. CDR3 length: 16 amino acids. Here the CDR3 reads CASSRTGGEYGNIKYF. The DNA of the CDR3 is TGTGCCAGCTCTAGGACAGGGGGCGAGTACGGAAACATTAAGTACTTC.

This rearrangement joins TRBV4-1 to TRBJ2-5; perhaps TRBD1 as D (6 bases). Trimming removed 0 bases at V and 5 bases at J, with 16 bases between. The germline V gene has CDR1 MGHRA and CDR2 YSYEKL. The CDR3 has 16 amino acids. The CDR3 sequence: CASSQEGSQGLETQYF. In nucleotides, the CDR3 is TGCGCCAGCAGCCAAGAGGGGTCGCAGGGGTTGGAGACCCAGTACTTC.

This clonotype has at least ten counts. The chain carries TRBV29-1 and TRBJ2-7; the D is unclear. V gave up 4 bases and J gave up 1 base, with 11 bases separating them. In germline, CDR1 is SQVTM, CDR2 ANQGSEA. The CDR3 has 13 residues. CDR3 residues: CSVGSENSYEQYF. CDR3 bases: TGCAGCGTTGGGTCAGAAAATTCCTACGAGCAGTACTTC.

This clonotype was picked up many times. The V call is TRBV20-1, the J call TRBJ1-3; no clear D gene. This CDR3 has 12 amino acids. The ends were cut back, 1 base at V and 3 bases at J, with 4 bases in the middle. Germline V gene sequence: CDR1 DFQATT, CDR2 SNEGSKA (reference sequence). CDR3 nucleotide sequence: TGCAGTGCTAGAGTTAATGGAAACACCATATATTTT. It yields the protein CSARVNGNTIYF.

The table lists this clonotype with a few counts. The chain uses TRBV12-3 or TRBV12-4 and TRBJ2-7, with D possibly TRBD1 on 5 matching bases. Trimming cost V 3 bases and J 1 base, with 13 bases left between them. The CDR3 has 15 amino acids. CDR3 sequence reads: CASSFGQGVSYEQYF. CDR3 nucleotides: TGTGCCAGCAGTTTCGGTCAGGGCGTTTCCTACGAGCAGTACTTC.

This clonotype was counted many times. The rearrangement uses TRBV5-1 and TRBJ1-2, with TRBD1 matching 10 bases. Per the germline V gene, CDR1 is SGHRS and CDR2 is YFSETQ. The length of the CDR3 is 16 residues. J lost 4 bases, V lost 2 bases, and 8 bases had no gene match. CDR3 bases: TGCGCCAGCAGCTTTCAGGGGACAGGGGCCTCCTATGGCTACACCTTC. Protein product: CASSFQGTGASYGYTF.

Many counts were recorded for this clonotype. For the CDR3, the DNA is TGTGCCAGTAGTATAGGAGTATATAGCAATCAGCCCCAGCATTTT. Translating it yields CASSIGVYSNQPQHF. The chain couples TRBV19 to TRBJ1-5; D gene ambiguous. This CDR3 spans 15 amino acids. Looked up from germline, CDR1 is LNHDA and CDR2 is SQIVND (reference sequence). V was cut by 1 base and J by 0 bases, with 7 bases left in between.